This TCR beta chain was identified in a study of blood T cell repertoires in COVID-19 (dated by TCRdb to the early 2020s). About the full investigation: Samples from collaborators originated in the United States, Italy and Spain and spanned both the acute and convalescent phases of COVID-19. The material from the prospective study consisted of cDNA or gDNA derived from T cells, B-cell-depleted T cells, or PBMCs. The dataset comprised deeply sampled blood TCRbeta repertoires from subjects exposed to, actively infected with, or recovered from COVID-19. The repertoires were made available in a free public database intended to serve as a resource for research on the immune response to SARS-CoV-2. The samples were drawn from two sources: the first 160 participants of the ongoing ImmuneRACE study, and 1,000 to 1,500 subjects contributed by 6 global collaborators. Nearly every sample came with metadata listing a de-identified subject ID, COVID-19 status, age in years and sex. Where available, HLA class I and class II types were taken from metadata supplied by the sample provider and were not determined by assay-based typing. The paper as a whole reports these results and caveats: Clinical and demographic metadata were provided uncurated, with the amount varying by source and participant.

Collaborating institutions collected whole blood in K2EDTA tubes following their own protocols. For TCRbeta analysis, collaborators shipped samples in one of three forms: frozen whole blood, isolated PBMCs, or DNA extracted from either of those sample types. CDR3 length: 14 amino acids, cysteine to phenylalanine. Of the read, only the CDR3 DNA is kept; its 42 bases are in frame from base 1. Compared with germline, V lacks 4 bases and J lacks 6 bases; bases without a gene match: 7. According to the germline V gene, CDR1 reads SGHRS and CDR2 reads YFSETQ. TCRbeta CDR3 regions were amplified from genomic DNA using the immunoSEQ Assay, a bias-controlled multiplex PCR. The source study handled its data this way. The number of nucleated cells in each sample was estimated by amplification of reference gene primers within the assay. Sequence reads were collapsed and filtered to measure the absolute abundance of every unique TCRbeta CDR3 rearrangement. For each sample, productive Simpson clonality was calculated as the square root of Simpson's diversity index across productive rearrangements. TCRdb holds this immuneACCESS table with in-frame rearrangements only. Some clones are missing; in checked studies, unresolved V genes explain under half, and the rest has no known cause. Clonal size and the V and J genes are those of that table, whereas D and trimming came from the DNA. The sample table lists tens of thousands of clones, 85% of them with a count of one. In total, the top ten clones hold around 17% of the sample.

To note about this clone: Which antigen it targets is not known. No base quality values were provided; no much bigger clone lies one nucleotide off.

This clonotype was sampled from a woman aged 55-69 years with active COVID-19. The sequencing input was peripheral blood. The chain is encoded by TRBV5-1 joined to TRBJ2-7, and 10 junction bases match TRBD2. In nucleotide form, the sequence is TGCGCCAGCAGCCGTCTAGCGGGAGAAGGCGAGCAGTACTTC. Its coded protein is CASSRLAGEGEQYF.